The clone carrying this T cell receptor (beta chain) was counted only a few times. What it recognizes is unknown. This record belongs to a study of tumor and adjacent non-tumor tissue in lung cancer. Study details: Patients comprised approximately eleven adenocarcinoma, a couple of squamous cell carcinoma and 1 small cell lung cancer. Patients were aged roughly 31 to 76, 9 to 10 men and about five women, stage I to III.

Study-wide results and limits: Tumor tissue had significantly higher TCR diversity than normal lung.

This sample's RNA came from whole unsorted tissue. This non-tumor lung sample came from over 3 cm beyond the tumor edge. The library came from three nested PCR rounds adapted from ARM-PCR protocols. TCRdb independently ran MiXCR on the multiplex PCR reads; one entry per CDR3 protein. The sample includes some 80,000 distinct CDR3 sequences, around 76% seen only once; the top ten take less than 50%. Germline V lookup: CDR1 SGHAT, CDR2 FQNNGV. The CDR3 sequence is 13 residues long. The ends were cut back, 6 bases at V and 7 bases at J, with 15 bases in the middle. The clonotype comes from a man between 70 and 80 years old with non-small cell lung cancer. The sample was distant non-tumor lung tissue. The V gene is TRBV11-2, the J gene TRBJ1-2; perhaps TRBD1 as D (5 bases). CDR3 residues: CASSFDRRGGYTF. The CDR3 DNA sequence: TGTGCCAGCAGTTTCGATAGGAGGGGTGGCTACACCTTC.